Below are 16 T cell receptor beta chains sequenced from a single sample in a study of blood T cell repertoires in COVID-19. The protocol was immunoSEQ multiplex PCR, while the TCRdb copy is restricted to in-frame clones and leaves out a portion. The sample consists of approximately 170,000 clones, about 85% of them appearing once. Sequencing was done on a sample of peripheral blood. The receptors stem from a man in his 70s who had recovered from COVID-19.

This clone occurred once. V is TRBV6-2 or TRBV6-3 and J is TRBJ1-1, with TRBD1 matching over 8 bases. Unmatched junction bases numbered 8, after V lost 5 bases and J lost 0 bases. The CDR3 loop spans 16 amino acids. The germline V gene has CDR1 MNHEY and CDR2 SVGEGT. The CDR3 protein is CASSDRGRVVNTEAFF. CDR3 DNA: TGTGCCAGCAGTGACAGGGGAAGGGTGGTGAACACTGAAGCTTTCTTT.

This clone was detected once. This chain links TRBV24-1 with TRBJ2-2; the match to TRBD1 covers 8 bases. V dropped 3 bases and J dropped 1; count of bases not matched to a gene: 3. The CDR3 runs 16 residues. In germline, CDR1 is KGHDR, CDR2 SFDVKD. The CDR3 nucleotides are TGTGCCACCAGTGATCCAGGGGGCATGAACACCGGGGAGCTGTTTTTT. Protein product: CATSDPGGMNTGELFF.

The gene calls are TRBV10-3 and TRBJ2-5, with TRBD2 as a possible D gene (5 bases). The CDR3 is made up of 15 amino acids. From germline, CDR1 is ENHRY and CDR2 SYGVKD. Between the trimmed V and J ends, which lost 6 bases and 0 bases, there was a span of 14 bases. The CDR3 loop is CAIRKTGMYQETQYF. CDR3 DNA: TGTGCCATCAGAAAGACGGGGATGTACCAAGAGACCCAGTACTTC.

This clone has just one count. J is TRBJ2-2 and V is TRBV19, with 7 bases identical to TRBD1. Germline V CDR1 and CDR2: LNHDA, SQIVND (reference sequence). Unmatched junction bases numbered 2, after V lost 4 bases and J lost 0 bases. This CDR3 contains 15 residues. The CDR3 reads CASSKGTANTGELFF. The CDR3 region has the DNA TGTGCCAGTAGTAAAGGGACAGCGAACACCGGGGAGCTGTTTTTT.

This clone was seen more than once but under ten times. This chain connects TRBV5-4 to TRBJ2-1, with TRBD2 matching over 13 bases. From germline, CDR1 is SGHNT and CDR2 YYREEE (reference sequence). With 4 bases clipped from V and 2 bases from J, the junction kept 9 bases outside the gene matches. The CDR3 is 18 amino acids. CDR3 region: CASSRRLAGGGTYNEQFF. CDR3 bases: TGTGCCAGCAGCCGTAGACTAGCGGGAGGTGGCACCTACAATGAGCAGTTCTTC.

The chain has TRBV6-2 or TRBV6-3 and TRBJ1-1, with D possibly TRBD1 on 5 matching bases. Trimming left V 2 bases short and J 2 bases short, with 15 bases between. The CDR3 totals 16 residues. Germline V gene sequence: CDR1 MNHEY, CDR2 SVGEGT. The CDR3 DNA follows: TGTGCCAGCAGTTACGGGGCGGGGGAGGCAAACACTGAAGCTTTCTTT. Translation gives CASSYGAGEANTEAFF.

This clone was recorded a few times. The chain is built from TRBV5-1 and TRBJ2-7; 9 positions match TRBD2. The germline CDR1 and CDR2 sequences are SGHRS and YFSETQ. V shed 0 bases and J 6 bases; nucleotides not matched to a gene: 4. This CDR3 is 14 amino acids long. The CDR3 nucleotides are TGCGCCAGCAGCTTGGAGGGACTAGCTTCCGAGCAGTACTTC. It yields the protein CASSLEGLASEQYF.

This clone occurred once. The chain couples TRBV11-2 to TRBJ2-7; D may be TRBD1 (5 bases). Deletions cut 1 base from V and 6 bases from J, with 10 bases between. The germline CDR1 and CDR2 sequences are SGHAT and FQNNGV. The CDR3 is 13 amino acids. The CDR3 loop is CASSLVRGIEQYF. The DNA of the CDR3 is TGTGCCAGCAGCTTAGTAAGGGGAATCGAGCAGTACTTC.

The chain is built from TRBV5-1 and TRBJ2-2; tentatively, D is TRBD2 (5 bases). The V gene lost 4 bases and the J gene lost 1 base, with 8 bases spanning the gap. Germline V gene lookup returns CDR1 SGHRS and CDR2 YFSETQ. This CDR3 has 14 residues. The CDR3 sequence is CASSERGNTGELFF. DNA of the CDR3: TGCGCCAGCAGCGAACGGGGGAACACCGGGGAGCTGTTTTTT.

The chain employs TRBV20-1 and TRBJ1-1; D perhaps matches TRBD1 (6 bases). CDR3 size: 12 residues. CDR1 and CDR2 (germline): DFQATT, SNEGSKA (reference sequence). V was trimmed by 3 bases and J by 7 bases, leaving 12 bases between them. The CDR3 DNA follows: TGCAGTGCTAGTAGGACAGCAGATGAAGCTTTCTTT. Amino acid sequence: CSASRTADEAFF.

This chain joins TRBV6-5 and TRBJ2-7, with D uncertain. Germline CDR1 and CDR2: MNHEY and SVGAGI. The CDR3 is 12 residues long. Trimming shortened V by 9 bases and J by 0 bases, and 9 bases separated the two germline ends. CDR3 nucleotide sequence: TGTGCCAGTCACGGAGTCTCCTACGAGCAGTACTTC. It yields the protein CASHGVSYEQYF.

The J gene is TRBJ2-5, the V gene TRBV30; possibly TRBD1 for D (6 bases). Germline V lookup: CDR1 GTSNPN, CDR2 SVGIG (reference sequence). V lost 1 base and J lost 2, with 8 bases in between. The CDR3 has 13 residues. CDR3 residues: CAWSGGQQETQYF. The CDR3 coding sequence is TGTGCCTGGAGTGGCGGACAGCAAGAGACCCAGTACTTC. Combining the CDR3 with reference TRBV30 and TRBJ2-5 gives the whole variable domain SQTIHQWPATLVQPVGSPLSLECTVEGTSNPNLYWYRQAAGRGLQLLFYSVGIGQISSEVPQNLSASRPQDRQFILSSKKLLLSDSGFYLCAWSGGQQETQYFGPGTRLLVL.

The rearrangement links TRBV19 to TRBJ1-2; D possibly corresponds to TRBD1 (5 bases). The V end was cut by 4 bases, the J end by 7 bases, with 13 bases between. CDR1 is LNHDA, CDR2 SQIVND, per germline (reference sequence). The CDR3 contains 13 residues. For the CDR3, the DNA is TGTGCCAGTAGTACCGGACACCTCGTTGGCTACACCTTC. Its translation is CASSTGHLVGYTF.

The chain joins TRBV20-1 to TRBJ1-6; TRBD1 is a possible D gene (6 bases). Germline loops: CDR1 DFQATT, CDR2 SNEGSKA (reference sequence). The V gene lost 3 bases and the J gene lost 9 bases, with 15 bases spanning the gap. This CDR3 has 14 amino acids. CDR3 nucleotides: TGCAGTGCTAGTCAGGGGAGAGTTAGTTCACCCCTCCACTTT. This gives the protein CSASQGRVSSPLHF.

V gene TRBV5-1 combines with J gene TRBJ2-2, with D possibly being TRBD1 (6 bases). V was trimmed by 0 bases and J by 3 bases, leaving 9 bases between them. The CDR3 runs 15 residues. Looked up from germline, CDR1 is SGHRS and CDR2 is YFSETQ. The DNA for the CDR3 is TGCGCCAGCAGCTTGGCACAGGGAGACACCGGGGAGCTGTTTTTT. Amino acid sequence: CASSLAQGDTGELFF.

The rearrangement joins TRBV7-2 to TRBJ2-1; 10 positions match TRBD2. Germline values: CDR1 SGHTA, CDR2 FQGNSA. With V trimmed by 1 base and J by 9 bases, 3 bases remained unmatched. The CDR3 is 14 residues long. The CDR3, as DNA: TGTGCCAGCAGCTTAGGTCCTAGCGGGAGTGAGCAGTTCTTC. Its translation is CASSLGPSGSEQFF.